The sequence of this T cell receptor (beta chain) was determined in a study of T cells in Graves' hyperthyroidism and ophthalmopathy. Study-level findings and limits: Ophthalmopathy and stable hyperthyroidism were separated by a 13 V-J model.

TCR beta CDR3 regions were amplified from RNA. HTBI primers drove first-round RT-PCR of the TCR CDR3. Using its own MiXCR run on the multiplex PCR reads, TCRdb lists one record per CDR3 protein. The table lists about 620,000 distinct CDR3 sequences, 15% to 20% of them singletons. This clonotype appeared many times. Its antigen is as yet unknown. The CDR3 has 14 amino acids. Germline lookup yields CDR1 MNHEY and CDR2 SMNVEV (reference sequence). V lost 6 bases and J lost 4; bases outside the gene matches: 5. V usage is TRBV27 and J usage is TRBJ1-3; 8 positions match TRBD1. This receptor was identified in a woman younger than 45 with Graves' hyperthyroidism. Sequenced sample: blood. The chain's CDR3 is CASSPRGRGNTIYF. CDR3 bases: TGTGCCAGCAGCCCCAGGGGGCGCGGAAACACCATATATTTT.